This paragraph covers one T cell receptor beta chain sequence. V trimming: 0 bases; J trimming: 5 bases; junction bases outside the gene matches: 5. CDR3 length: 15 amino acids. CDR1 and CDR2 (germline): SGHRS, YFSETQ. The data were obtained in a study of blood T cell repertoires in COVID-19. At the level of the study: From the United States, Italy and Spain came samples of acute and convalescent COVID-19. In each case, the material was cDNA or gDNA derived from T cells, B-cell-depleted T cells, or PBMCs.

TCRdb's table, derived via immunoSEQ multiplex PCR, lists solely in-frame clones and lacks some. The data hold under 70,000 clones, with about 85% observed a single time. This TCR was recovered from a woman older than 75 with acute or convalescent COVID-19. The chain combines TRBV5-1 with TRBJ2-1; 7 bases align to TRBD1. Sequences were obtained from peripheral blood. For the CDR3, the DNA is TGCGCCAGCAGCTTGGGAGGGACAGCTAACAATGAGCAGTTCTTC. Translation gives CASSLGGTANNEQFF.